Each of the 17 T cell receptor beta chains below was sequenced from the same sample in a study of shared clonotypes between healthy human individuals (dated by TCRdb to 2019 to 2021). Libraries were constructed by the immunoSEQ multiplex PCR assay. TCRdb obtained this table from immuneACCESS and retained in-frame rearrangements with V and J assigned. These tables miss some clones; where compared with another copy, unresolved V genes account for less than half of the shortfall, and the remainder is unexplained. The sample records over 2,000,000 clones, around 93% of which are singletons. Less than 2% of the sample goes to the ten largest clones. CD8 naive samples were obtained by positive selection for CCR7 among CD45RO-negative cells, yielding a CD45RA+CCR7+ population from which TemRA cells were excluded. The sequencing input was naive CD8+ T cells from PBMCs. This sample's cell subset or site label indicates: CD45RA+CCR7+. These receptors all stem from a man aged 18 to 29 in good health. Some clones in this sample may be carry-over from other donors' samples.

The CDR3 reads CASSTPGPSYEQYF. CDR3 bases: TGTGCCAGCAGTACTCCGGGACCTTCCTACGAGCAGTACTTC. The chain employs TRBV27 and TRBJ2-7; either TRBD1 or TRBD2 may supply D (5 bases each). V lost 5 bases and J lost 1, with 12 bases in between. Germline V gene lookup returns CDR1 MNHEY and CDR2 SMNVEV (reference sequence). The CDR3 length is 14 residues.

The J gene is TRBJ2-7, the V gene TRBV7-9; 7 bases are shared with TRBD2. Germline CDR1 reads SEHNR; CDR2 reads FQNEAQ (reference sequence). The J segment lost 1 base and the V segment lost 7 bases, leaving 4 bases of the junction unmatched. This CDR3 spans 13 amino acids. CDR3 coding DNA: TGTGCCAGCAAGCTAGCGGATTCCTACGAGCAGTACTTC. The encoded protein is CASKLADSYEQYF.

V and J are TRBV7-8 and TRBJ2-7; 10 bases are a match to TRBD2. Looked up from germline, CDR1 is SGHVS and CDR2 is FQNEAQ. With 5 bases clipped from V and 5 bases from J, the junction kept 15 bases outside the gene matches. CDR3 length: 17 residues. The CDR3 nucleotides are TGTGCCAGCAGCCCACGCCGATTTCTAGCGGGAGACAACGAGCAGTACTTC. Translating it yields CASSPRRFLAGDNEQYF. Together with reference TRBV7-8 and TRBJ2-7, the CDR3 gives the full variable domain: GAGVSQSPRYKVAKRGQDVALRCDPISGHVSLFWYQQALGQGPEFLTYFQNEAQLDKSGLPSDRFFAERPEGSVSTLKIQRTQQEDSAVYLCASSPRRFLAGDNEQYFGPGTRLTVT.

The chain joins TRBV7-9 to TRBJ2-7, with 7 bases lining up with TRBD2. Germline lookup yields CDR1 SEHNR and CDR2 FQNEAQ (reference sequence). V trimming: 4 bases; J trimming: 2 bases; junction bases outside the gene matches: 5. CDR3 length: 14 amino acids. DNA for the CDR3: TGTGCCAGCAGCTCCGGGACTATCCCCTACGAGCAGTACTTC. Its protein product is CASSSGTIPYEQYF.

The V call is TRBV28, the J call TRBJ1-3, with D perhaps TRBD1 (5 bases). Germline V gives CDR1 MDHEN, CDR2 SYDVKM. Deletions cut 6 bases from V and 2 bases from J, with 14 bases between. The length of the CDR3 is 15 residues. DNA of the CDR3: TGTGCCAGCAGCCAGGGTTTAGATACTGGAAACACCATATATTTT. As protein: CASSQGLDTGNTIYF.

The V gene is TRBV5-8, the J gene TRBJ1-5; D is unclear. The CDR3 contains 17 residues. Trimming cost V 4 bases and J 1 base, with 18 bases left between them. Germline V gene sequence: CDR1 SGHTS, CDR2 YDEGEE. The CDR3 nucleotides read TGTGCCAGCAGCCCTCGGGTCGGGGAATGGAGCAATCAGCCCCAGCATTTT. Amino acids: CASSPRVGEWSNQPQHF.

This chain's CDR3 is CASSSPSNEQFF. In DNA form, the CDR3 reads TGTGCCAGCAGTTCCCCGAGCAATGAGCAGTTCTTC. V and J are TRBV28 and TRBJ2-1; D call uncertain. Germline values: CDR1 MDHEN, CDR2 SYDVKM. There are 12 residues in the CDR3. Trimming shortened V by 4 bases and J by 6 bases, and 7 bases separated the two germline ends.

The J gene is TRBJ1-2, the V gene TRBV7-8; no clear D gene. The germline gives CDR1 SGHVS, CDR2 FQNEAQ. Between the trimmed V and J ends, which lost 6 bases and 8 bases, there was a span of 13 bases. The CDR3 runs to 12 residues. The CDR3 loop reads CASRSGELGYTF. DNA of the CDR3: TGTGCCAGCAGGAGTGGGGAGCTCGGCTACACCTTC.

This chain links TRBV14 with TRBJ2-7; no reliable D call. Germline V lookup: CDR1 SGHDN, CDR2 FVKESK. Deletions cut 1 base from V and 2 bases from J, with 15 bases between. This CDR3 has 16 residues. The CDR3 DNA is TGTGCCAGCAGCCAAGTTCCTAGGTCAGATACCTACGAGCAGTACTTC. Its translation is CASSQVPRSDTYEQYF. Full variable domain (outside the CDR3, taken from reference TRBV14 and TRBJ2-7): EAGVTQFPSHSVIEKGQTVTLRCDPISGHDNLYWYRRVMGKEIKFLLHFVKESKQDESGMPNNRFLAERTGGTYSTLKVQPAELEDSGVYFCASSQVPRSDTYEQYFGPGTRLTVT.

This clone came up once. This rearrangement joins TRBV14 to TRBJ2-2, with D hard to call. Germline V gene lookup returns CDR1 SGHDN and CDR2 FVKESK. Between the trimmed V and J ends, which lost 4 bases and 7 bases, there was a span of 7 bases. This CDR3 spans 12 amino acids. CDR3 in DNA: TGTGCCAGCAGCCCCCACTTCGGGGAGCTGTTTTTT. Its translation: CASSPHFGELFF.

This clone was seen once. The chain links TRBV4-3 to TRBJ1-1; D is uncertain. The CDR3 extends over 15 amino acids. In germline, CDR1 is LGHNA, CDR2 YSLEER. With 0 bases removed from V and 6 bases from J, the gap between germline ends came to 14 bases. The CDR3, as DNA: TGCGCCAGCAGCCAAGATCGCGGGCTCGGTGCTGAAGCTTTCTTT. Protein: CASSQDRGLGAEAFF.

The J gene is TRBJ2-5, the V gene TRBV9, with D unresolved. With 0 bases removed from V and 10 bases from J, the gap between germline ends came to 13 bases. Germline CDR1 SGDLS, CDR2 YYNGEE. The CDR3 contains 13 residues. The CDR3 DNA reads as TGTGCCAGCAGCGTAGGGGCTAGTAAATACCAGTACTTC. Translating gives CASSVGASKYQYF. The variable domain in full, with the rest retrieved from reference TRBV9 and TRBJ2-5, is DSGVTQTPKHLITATGQRVTLRCSPRSGDLSVYWYQQSLDQGLQFLIQYYNGEERAKGNILERFSAQQFPDLHSELNLSSLELGDSALYFCASSVGASKYQYFGPGTRLLVL.

The V call is TRBV11-2, the J call TRBJ2-1; a weak D match, TRBD2 (6 bases). V gave up 0 bases and J gave up 4 bases, with 16 bases separating them. Germline V lookup: CDR1 SGHAT, CDR2 FQNNGV. The CDR3 is 17 residues long. CDR3 residues: CASSLDGSRAKYNEQFF. The CDR3 DNA follows: TGTGCCAGCAGCTTAGACGGGAGTAGGGCTAAATACAATGAGCAGTTCTTC.

The chain couples TRBV6-1 to TRBJ2-2; 8 bases agree with TRBD1. CDR3 size: 18 residues. The J segment lost 2 bases and the V segment lost 1 base, leaving 9 bases of the junction unmatched. Germline CDR1 is MNHNS and CDR2 is SASEGT. The CDR3 nucleotides are TGTGCCAGCAGTGAAGACCTGGACAGGGAATCTAACACCGGGGAGCTGTTTTTT. This encodes CASSEDLDRESNTGELFF.

This rearrangement joins TRBV11-2 to TRBJ2-2; the match to TRBD2 covers 9 bases. J lost 6 bases, V lost 1 base, and 0 bases had no gene match. The CDR3 has 14 amino acids. The germline V gene encodes CDR1 SGHAT and CDR2 FQNNGV. The CDR3 spells CASSLGGRAGELFF. CDR3 sequence (DNA): TGTGCCAGCAGCTTAGGCGGGAGGGCCGGGGAGCTGTTTTTT.

This chain uses TRBV27 with TRBJ2-2, with a possible D match to TRBD1 (10 bases). The germline V gene has CDR1 MNHEY and CDR2 SMNVEV (reference sequence). The V end lost 4 bases, the J end lost 5 bases, and 23 bases lay between the germline ends. CDR3 length: 18 residues. The CDR3 protein is CASSYRTGGLAQTGELFF. The CDR3 DNA sequence: TGTGCCAGCAGTTACCGGACAGGGGGACTAGCTCAAACCGGGGAGCTGTTTTTT.

Concerning this clone itself: This specimen includes other DNA sequences encoding the same CDR3. CDR3 amino acids: CASSPRQGASTDTQYF. CDR3 nucleotide sequence: TGTGCCAGCAGCCCTAGACAGGGAGCTAGCACAGATACGCAGTATTTT. This chain links TRBV7-9 with TRBJ2-3; 7 bases match TRBD1. The CDR3 has 16 amino acids. Germline V gene data show CDR1 as SEHNR and CDR2 as FQNEAQ (reference sequence). The V gene end was trimmed by 5 bases and the J gene end by 0 bases; junction bases not matched to a gene: 8.